This T cell receptor beta chain was identified during a study of cytomegalovirus exposure and HLA in healthy donors. The study's findings and limits: The listing of 150 to 200 TCR beta chains classed them as cytomegalovirus-associated. Many donors carried some public TCRs, although rarity characterized most TCR sequences. In vitro work confirmed that three CMV-associated chains recognize CMV antigens.

CDR1 and CDR2 from the germline V gene are MDHEN and SYDVKM. The V end was cut by 5 bases, the J end by 1 base, with 11 bases between. The length of the CDR3 is 14 residues. Method: immunoSEQ multiplex PCR; TCRdb's copy keeps in-frame clones and lacks some. This sample yields 200,000 to 250,000 clones, of which roughly 87% are seen a single time; 1.5% to 2% belongs to the top ten. Points on this clone: The antigen is not known.

This chain joins TRBV28 and TRBJ1-1; D ambiguous. The sample consisted of PBMCs. The TCR comes from a young woman in good health and CMV-seropositive. This CDR3 reads CASSPTLSNTEAFF. The CDR3 DNA is TGTGCCAGCAGTCCGACACTTTCGAACACTGAAGCTTTCTTT.